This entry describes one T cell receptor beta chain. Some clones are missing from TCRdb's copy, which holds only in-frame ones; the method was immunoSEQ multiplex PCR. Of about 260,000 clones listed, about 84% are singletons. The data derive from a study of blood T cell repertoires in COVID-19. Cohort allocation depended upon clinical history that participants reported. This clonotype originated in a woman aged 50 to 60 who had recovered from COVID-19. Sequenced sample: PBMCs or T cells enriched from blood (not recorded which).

The CDR3 sequence: CASSIRGLDSPLHF. The CDR3, as DNA: TGTGCCAGTAGTATTCGTGGCTTGGATTCACCCCTCCACTTT. J is TRBJ1-6 and V is TRBV19; D gene unclear. The CDR3 runs 14 residues. Germline V gene data show CDR1 as LNHDA and CDR2 as SQIVND (reference sequence). V was shortened by 3 bases and J by 8 bases, with 11 bases between the two germline ends.